One sample yielded the 18 T cell receptor beta chains listed below, sequenced in a study of blood T cell repertoires in COVID-19 (TCRdb year 2020). Libraries were constructed by the immunoSEQ multiplex PCR assay. TCRdb limited this immuneACCESS table to in-frame rearrangements with V and J called. A share of clones is missing; checked studies link under half to unresolved V genes, and the rest is unexplained. Here the sample has around 250,000 clones; 65% to 85% occur a single time. The top ten clones comprise about 5.7% of the sample. Sequencing was carried out using peripheral blood. These receptors originate from a man older than 75 with acute or convalescent COVID-19.

This clone came up once. A junction end diverges from the germline sequence, so it may reflect a read error. V and J are TRBV3-1 (or the pseudogene TRBV3-2) and TRBJ2-7, with TRBD1 identical over 9 bases. Germline CDR1 reads LGHDT; CDR2 reads YNNKEL (reference sequence). The CDR3 sequence is 12 residues long. CDR3 sequence: CASSQGDRVPAF. The CDR3 nucleotides read TGTGCCAGCAGCCAAGGGGACAGGGTCCCCGCCTTC.

The chain has TRBV6-5 and TRBJ1-1, with 8 bases lining up with TRBD1. Germline CDR1 and CDR2: MNHEY and SVGAGI. V shed 1 base, J shed 5 bases, and the junction held 9 bases outside the gene matches. CDR3 length: 16 residues. CDR3 DNA: TGTGCCAGCAGTTACTACCGAACAGGGGGAGGGACTGAAGCTTTCTTT. Translation: CASSYYRTGGGTEAFF.

This clone was seen only a few times. J is TRBJ2-2 and V is TRBV27; 15 bases are a match to TRBD2. The germline CDR1 and CDR2 sequences are MNHEY and SMNVEV (reference sequence). This CDR3 spans 20 amino acids. The V gene end was trimmed by 1 base and the J gene end by 5 bases; junction bases not matched to a gene: 11. The CDR3 region is CASSLWGPRGLAGGTGELFF. The DNA of the CDR3 is TGTGCCAGCAGTTTATGGGGGCCCCGGGGACTAGCGGGAGGTACCGGGGAGCTGTTTTTT.

The chain employs TRBV2 and TRBJ2-3; TRBD2 matches at 14 bases. J was trimmed by 6 bases and V by 4 bases; bases with no gene match: 0. Per the germline V gene, CDR1 is SNHLY and CDR2 is FYNNEI. The CDR3 consists of 14 residues. The CDR3 here is CASSGLAGGDTQYF. CDR3 in DNA: TGTGCCAGCAGTGGACTAGCGGGAGGGGATACGCAGTATTTT.

The gene calls are TRBV5-1 and TRBJ2-7; D is ambiguous. Germline CDR1 and CDR2: SGHRS and YFSETQ. This CDR3 has 15 residues. V gave up 1 base and J gave up 5 bases, with 16 bases separating them. The CDR3 loop reads CASSLNHNSRDEQYF. In DNA, the CDR3 is TGCGCCAGCAGCTTGAATCATAACAGTCGAGACGAGCAGTACTTC.

V usage is TRBV28 and J usage is TRBJ2-4; 8 bases align to TRBD1. V shed 2 bases and J 0 bases; nucleotides not matched to a gene: 12. CDR1 MDHEN and CDR2 SYDVKM come from the germline V gene. This CDR3 is built from 19 residues. Here the CDR3 DNA reads TGTGCCAGCAGTTTAGGGTTGCGGACAGGGACAATAGCCAAAAACATTCAGTACTTC. This codes for CASSLGLRTGTIAKNIQYF.

The chain recombines TRBV27 with TRBJ1-6; D call uncertain. Germline CDR1 reads MNHEY; CDR2 reads SMNVEV (reference sequence). Trimming took off 2 bases at V and 5 bases at J, with 7 bases between the two ends. This CDR3 contains 14 residues. CDR3 loop: CASSLGQDNSPLHF. For the CDR3, the DNA is TGTGCCAGCAGTTTAGGGCAGGATAATTCACCCCTCCACTTT.

The rearrangement joins TRBV28 to TRBJ2-7; 8 nucleotides line up with TRBD1. V shed 5 bases, J shed 11 bases, and the junction held 8 bases outside the gene matches. The CDR3 loop spans 12 amino acids. Germline V lookup: CDR1 MDHEN, CDR2 SYDVKM. CDR3 sequence (DNA): TGTGCCAGCAGTATGTCCGGACAGGGAAAGTACTTC. Translation: CASSMSGQGKYF.

The CDR3 sequence is CAWRGQGTDTQYF. The DNA for the CDR3 is TGTGCCTGGAGAGGACAGGGGACAGATACGCAGTATTTT. This rearrangement joins TRBV30 to TRBJ2-3; 9 nucleotides match TRBD1. The length of the CDR3 is 13 residues. V trimming: 3 bases; J trimming: 3 bases; junction bases outside the gene matches: 1. Per the germline V gene, CDR1 is GTSNPN and CDR2 is SVGIG (reference sequence).

This chain uses TRBV6-1 with TRBJ1-5; D is undetermined. The V and J ends lost 0 bases and 3 bases respectively, with 6 bases between them. Germline lookup yields CDR1 MNHNS and CDR2 SASEGT. The CDR3 extends over 14 amino acids. The CDR3 nucleotides are TGTGCCAGCAGTGAAGCGGTAGCCAATCAGCCCCAGCATTTT. Amino acid sequence: CASSEAVANQPQHF.

This chain links TRBV5-8 with TRBJ1-1; D remains unclear. This CDR3 is 15 amino acids long. V was pared by 0 bases and J by 1 base, with 10 bases between. In germline, CDR1 is SGHTS, CDR2 YDEGEE. The DNA of the CDR3 is TGTGCCAGCAGCTTGGGTCCGGGGAGGAACACTGAAGCTTTCTTT. Translating gives CASSLGPGRNTEAFF.

CDR3 nucleotide sequence: TGTGCCAGCAGCAAAGGGACAGCCTATTCACCCCTCCACTTT. Translated: CASSKGTAYSPLHF. The rearrangement uses TRBV7-3 and TRBJ1-6; TRBD1 aligns across 7 bases. This CDR3 spans 14 amino acids. V shed 5 bases and J 8 bases; nucleotides not matched to a gene: 6. Germline CDR1 SGHTA, CDR2 FQGTGA.

The V and J genes are TRBV28 and TRBJ1-1, with D possibly TRBD1 on 5 matching bases. The CDR3 loop spans 13 amino acids. The V and J ends lost 5 bases and 3 bases respectively, with 10 bases between them. CDR1 MDHEN and CDR2 SYDVKM come from the germline V gene. The CDR3 DNA sequence: TGTGCCAGCAGTCCCCCAGGGTACACTGAAGCTTTCTTT. Translation: CASSPPGYTEAFF.

The rearrangement joins TRBV10-3 to TRBJ2-1, with 10 bases aligning to TRBD2. Per germline, CDR1 ENHRY and CDR2 SYGVKD. This CDR3 has 13 residues. Trimming cost V 6 bases and J 9 bases; bases outside gene matches: 5. The CDR3 reads CAISYASGGEQFF. CDR3 sequence (DNA): TGTGCCATCAGCTACGCTAGCGGGGGTGAGCAGTTCTTC.

The J gene is TRBJ1-2, the V gene TRBV29-1; D call uncertain. Deletions cut 3 bases from V and 10 bases from J, with 12 bases between. The germline gives CDR1 SQVTM, CDR2 ANQGSEA. The length of the CDR3 is 11 residues. As DNA, the CDR3 is TGCAGCGTTGACGGTCTGACTGACTACACCTTC. It codes for CSVDGLTDYTF.

The chain uses TRBV19 and TRBJ2-5, with D maybe TRBD2 (6 bases). Per germline, CDR1 LNHDA and CDR2 SQIVND (reference sequence). Trimming pared 6 bases from V and 5 bases from J, leaving 22 bases between. The CDR3 consists of 16 residues. CDR3 loop: CASSLLWGLSRETQYF. The CDR3 DNA is TGTGCCAGTAGCTTGCTTTGGGGACTCTCGAGGGAGACCCAGTACTTC.

CDR3: CSGGSGTSGSEQYF. The CDR3 bases are TGCAGCGGGGGATCCGGGACTAGCGGGAGCGAGCAGTACTTC. The rearrangement links TRBV29-1 to TRBJ2-7; 14 bases agree with TRBD2. There are 14 residues in the CDR3. V lost 7 bases to trimming and J lost 6 bases; unmatched junction nucleotides: 8. Germline lookup yields CDR1 SQVTM and CDR2 ANQGSEA.

The chain is built from TRBV5-1 and TRBJ1-1, with a possible D match to TRBD1 (6 bases). The V and J ends lost 2 bases and 8 bases respectively, with 13 bases between them. In germline, CDR1 is SGHRS, CDR2 YFSETQ. This CDR3 is 13 amino acids long. Here the CDR3 reads CASSFSQGWEAFF. In DNA form, the CDR3 reads TGCGCCAGCAGCTTTTCACAGGGTTGGGAAGCTTTCTTT.